Given below is one T cell receptor (beta chain) in context. The sample belongs to a study of OX40 agonist ivuxolimab in advanced cancers. Trimming cost V 5 bases and J 6 bases, with 11 bases left between them. Germline assignment: CDR1 SGHTA and CDR2 FQGNSA. This CDR3 spans 13 amino acids. Sequencing used immunoSEQ multiplex PCR; TCRdb keeps in-frame clones, though not all of them. The sample lists around 140,000 clones, roughly 91% occurring once. This chain uses TRBV7-2 with TRBJ1-5, with D perhaps TRBD1 (5 bases). This clonotype was obtained from an adult with an advanced solid tumor such as melanoma, head and neck, liver or kidney cancer. Sequences were derived from CD4+ or CD8+ T cells sorted from blood, sampled in a trial of the OX40 agonist ivuxolimab. CDR3 protein: CASSAPGGQPQHF. The CDR3 region has the DNA TGTGCCAGCAGCGCCCCGGGGGGTCAGCCCCAGCATTTT.